The clone carrying this TCR beta chain came up a few times. Its antigen remains unknown. The germline V and J ends were trimmed by 0 bases and 2 bases, with 18 bases remaining between them. The CDR3 totals 17 residues. Germline V gene data show CDR1 as SQVTM and CDR2 as ANQGSEA. This entry is derived from a study of identical twins. General study points: Fewer insertions characterized abundant cord blood beta clonotypes, whereas memory repertoires showed none. Excess low generation probability was seen in twin-shared out-of-frame alpha sequences. The study reached conclusions through statistical analysis that was cross-sectional, not following the same donors. Analyses of zero insertions could be partly confounded by invariant MAIT and iNKT cells.

One entry per CDR3 protein results from TCRdb running MiXCR on the 5' RACE reads. This sample has hundreds of thousands of distinct CDR3 sequences, with about 7.6% found just once. These data were also reused for a study on yellow fever vaccine responses in identical twins.

Material: PBMCs. The chain uses TRBV29-1 and TRBJ2-3; a possible D gene is TRBD1 (5 bases). This sequence was found in a woman between 18 and 29 years old in good health. The CDR3 DNA is TGCAGCGTTGAAGATAGATTGACAGTGTTACTCACAGATACGCAGTATTTT. Translation: CSVEDRLTVLLTDTQYF.